Here is one T cell receptor (beta chain) with its context. Its cognate antigen is unknown. This specimen belongs to a study of shared clonotypes between healthy human individuals. Notes on the study in general: In contrast to clonotypes shared by all four donors, non-shared clonotypes had lower generation probabilities.

Measured with immunoSEQ multiplex PCR; TCRdb has only the in-frame clones, and not every one. This sample yields 100,000 to 120,000 clones, of which about 63% are seen a single time; about 22% belongs to the top ten. Looked up from germline, CDR1 is LNHDA and CDR2 is SQIVND (reference sequence). This CDR3 contains 15 residues. V lost 5 bases, J lost 7 bases, and 10 bases stayed unmatched. The sample taken for sequencing was memory CD8+ T cells sorted from blood. Subset in this sample: CD45RO+ cells pooled with CCR7-negative TemRA cells. The chain combines TRBV19 with TRBJ1-5; 8 bases map to TRBD1. The origin of this receptor is a woman aged 30 to 39 in good health. The CDR3 protein is CASSLTGAMLQPQHF. In nucleotides, the CDR3 is TGTGCCAGTAGTCTGACAGGGGCTATGTTACAGCCCCAGCATTTT. Full variable domain (remainder filled in from reference TRBV19 and TRBJ1-5): DGGITQSPKYLFRKEGQNVTLSCEQNLNHDAMYWYRQDPGQGLRLIYYSQIVNDFQKGDIAEGYSVSREKKESFPLTVTSAQKNPTAFYLCASSLTGAMLQPQHFGDGTRLSIL.